The clone carrying this T cell receptor beta chain was counted only a few times. What it binds is unknown. The data were taken from a study of beta chain features in type 1 diabetes. Every donor had blood drawn once into heparin, roughly 110 mL on average. The CDR3 consists of 17 residues. The ends lost 5 bases at V and 5 bases at J; junction bases unmatched: 13. CDR1 is LNHDA and CDR2 is SQIVND in the germline V gene (reference sequence). Findings and caveats of the study: Among all four CD4+ subsets, Type 1 diabetes patients had TCRB CDR3s that were moderately but significantly shorter. There was no resolution here of whether HLA type influences TCRB rearrangement.

TCRB transcripts that were expressed got sequenced, as all of the isolated RNA had been reverse transcribed. Sequencing used immunoSEQ multiplex PCR; TCRdb keeps in-frame clones, though not all of them. The sample shows roughly 130,000 clones, less than 20% of them seen only once. V and J are TRBV19 and TRBJ2-1; 9 bases are shared with TRBD1. The TCR sequence derives from a man younger than 45 with type 1 diabetes. The sequenced sample was central memory CD4+ T cells from blood. CDR3 coding DNA: TGTGCCAGTAGTCTCAGAGGGCTCCGGACAGGGGACAATGAGCAGTTCTTC. It yields the protein CASSLRGLRTGDNEQFF.